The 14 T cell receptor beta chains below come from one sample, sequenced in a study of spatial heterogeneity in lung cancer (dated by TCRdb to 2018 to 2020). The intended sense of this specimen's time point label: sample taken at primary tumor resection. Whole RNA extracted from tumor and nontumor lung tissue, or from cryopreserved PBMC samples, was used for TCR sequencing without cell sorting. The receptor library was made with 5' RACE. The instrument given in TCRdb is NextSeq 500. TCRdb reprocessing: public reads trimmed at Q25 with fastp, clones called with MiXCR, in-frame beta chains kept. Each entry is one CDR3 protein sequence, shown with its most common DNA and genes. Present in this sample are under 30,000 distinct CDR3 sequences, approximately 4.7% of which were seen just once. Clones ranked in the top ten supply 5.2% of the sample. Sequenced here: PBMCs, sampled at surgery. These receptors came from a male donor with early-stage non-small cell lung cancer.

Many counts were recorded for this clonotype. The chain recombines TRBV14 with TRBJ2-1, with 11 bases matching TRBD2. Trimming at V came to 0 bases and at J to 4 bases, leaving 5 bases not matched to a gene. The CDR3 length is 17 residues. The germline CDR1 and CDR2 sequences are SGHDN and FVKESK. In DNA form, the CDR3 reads TGTGCCAGCAGCCAAGAGTTGGGGACTAGCGGTTACAATGAGCAGTTCTTC. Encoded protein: CASSQELGTSGYNEQFF.

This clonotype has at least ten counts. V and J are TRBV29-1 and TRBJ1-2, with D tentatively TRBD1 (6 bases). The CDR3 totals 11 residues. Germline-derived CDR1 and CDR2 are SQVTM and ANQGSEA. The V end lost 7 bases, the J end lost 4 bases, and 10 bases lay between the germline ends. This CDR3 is CSGGGLYGYTF. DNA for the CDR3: TGCAGCGGGGGGGGGCTCTATGGCTACACCTTC. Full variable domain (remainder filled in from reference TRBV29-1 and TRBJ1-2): SAVISQKPSRDICQRGTSLTIQCQVDSQVTMMFWYRQQPGQSLTLIATANQGSEATYESGFVIDKFPISRPNLTFSTLTVSNMSPEDSSIYLCSGGGLYGYTFGSGTRLTVV.

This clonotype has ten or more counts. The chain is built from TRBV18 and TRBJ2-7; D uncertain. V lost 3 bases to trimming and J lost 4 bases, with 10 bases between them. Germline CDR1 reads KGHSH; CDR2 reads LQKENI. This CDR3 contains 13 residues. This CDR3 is CASSPVTGYEQYF. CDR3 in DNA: TGTGCCAGCTCACCGGTTACTGGGTACGAGCAGTACTTC. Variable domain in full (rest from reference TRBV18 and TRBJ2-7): NAGVMQNPRHLVRRRGQEARLRCSPMKGHSHVYWYRQLPEEGLKFMVYLQKENIIDESGMPKERFSAEFPKEGPSILRIQQVVRGDSAAYFCASSPVTGYEQYFGPGTRLTVT.

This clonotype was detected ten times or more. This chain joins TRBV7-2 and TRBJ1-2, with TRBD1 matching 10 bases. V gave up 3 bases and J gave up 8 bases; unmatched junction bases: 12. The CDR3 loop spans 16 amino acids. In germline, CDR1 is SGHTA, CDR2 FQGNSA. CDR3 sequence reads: CASSFRDRGLSEGYTF. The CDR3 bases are TGTGCCAGCAGCTTCCGGGACAGGGGTTTGTCGGAGGGCTACACCTTC.

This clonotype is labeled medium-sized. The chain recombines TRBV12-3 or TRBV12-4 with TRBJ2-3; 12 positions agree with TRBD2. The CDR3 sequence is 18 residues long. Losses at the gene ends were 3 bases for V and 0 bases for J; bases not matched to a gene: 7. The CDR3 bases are TGTGCCAGCAGTTTCTTCCGGCTAGCGGGGGGGAGCACAGATACGCAGTATTTT. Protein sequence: CASSFFRLAGGSTDTQYF.

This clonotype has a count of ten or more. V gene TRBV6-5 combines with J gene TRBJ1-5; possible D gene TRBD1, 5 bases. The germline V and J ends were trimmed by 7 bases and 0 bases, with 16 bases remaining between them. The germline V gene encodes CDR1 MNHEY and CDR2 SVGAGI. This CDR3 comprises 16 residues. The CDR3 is CASKAGTEYSNQPQHF. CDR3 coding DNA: TGTGCCAGCAAAGCCGGGACCGAGTATAGCAATCAGCCCCAGCATTTT.

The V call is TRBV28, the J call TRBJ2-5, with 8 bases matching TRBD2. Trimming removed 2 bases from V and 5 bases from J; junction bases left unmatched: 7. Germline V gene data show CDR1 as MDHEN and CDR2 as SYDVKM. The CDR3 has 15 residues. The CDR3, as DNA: TGTGCCAGCAGTTTAGCCCCAGCGGGAGTTGAGACCCAGTACTTC. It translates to CASSLAPAGVETQYF. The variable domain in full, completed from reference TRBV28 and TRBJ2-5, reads DVKVTQSSRYLVKRTGEKVFLECVQDMDHENMFWYRQDPGLGLRLIYFSYDVKMKEKGDIPEGYSVSREKKERFSLILESASTNQTSMYLCASSLAPAGVETQYFGPGTRLLVL.

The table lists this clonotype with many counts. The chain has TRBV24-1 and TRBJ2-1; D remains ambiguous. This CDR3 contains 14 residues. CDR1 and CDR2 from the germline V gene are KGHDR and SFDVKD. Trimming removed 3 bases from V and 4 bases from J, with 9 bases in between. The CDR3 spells CATSDHDKYNEQFF. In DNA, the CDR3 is TGTGCCACCAGTGATCATGACAAATACAATGAGCAGTTCTTC.

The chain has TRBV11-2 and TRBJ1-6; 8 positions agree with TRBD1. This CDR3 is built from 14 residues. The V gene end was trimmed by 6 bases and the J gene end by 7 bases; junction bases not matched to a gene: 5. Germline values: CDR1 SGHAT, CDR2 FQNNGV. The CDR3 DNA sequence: TGTGCCAGCAGTCGACAGGGGCCAAATTCACCCCTCCACTTT. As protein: CASSRQGPNSPLHF. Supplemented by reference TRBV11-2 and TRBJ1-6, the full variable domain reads EAGVAQSPRYKIIEKRQSVAFWCNPISGHATLYWYQQILGQGPKLLIQFQNNGVVDDSQLPKDRFSAERLKGVDSTLKIQPAKLEDSAVYLCASSRQGPNSPLHFGNGTRLTVT.

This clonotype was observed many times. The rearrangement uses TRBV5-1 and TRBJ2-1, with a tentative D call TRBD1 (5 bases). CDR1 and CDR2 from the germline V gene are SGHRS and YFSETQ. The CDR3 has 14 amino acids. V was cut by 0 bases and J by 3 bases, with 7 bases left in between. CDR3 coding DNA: TGCGCCAGCAGCTTGGGGACAAACTACAATGAGCAGTTCTTC. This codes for CASSLGTNYNEQFF. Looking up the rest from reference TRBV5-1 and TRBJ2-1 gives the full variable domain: KAGVTQTPRYLIKTRGQQVTLSCSPISGHRSVSWYQQTPGQGLQFLFEYFSETQRNKGNFPGRFSGRQFSNSRSEMNVSTLELGDSALYLCASSLGTNYNEQFFGPGTRLTVL.

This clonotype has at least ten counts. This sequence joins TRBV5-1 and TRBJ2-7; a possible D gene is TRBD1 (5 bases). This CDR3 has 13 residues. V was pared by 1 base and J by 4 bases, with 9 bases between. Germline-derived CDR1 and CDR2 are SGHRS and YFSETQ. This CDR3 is CASSLTGPYEQYF. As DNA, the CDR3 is TGCGCCAGCAGCTTGACAGGACCTTACGAGCAGTACTTC.

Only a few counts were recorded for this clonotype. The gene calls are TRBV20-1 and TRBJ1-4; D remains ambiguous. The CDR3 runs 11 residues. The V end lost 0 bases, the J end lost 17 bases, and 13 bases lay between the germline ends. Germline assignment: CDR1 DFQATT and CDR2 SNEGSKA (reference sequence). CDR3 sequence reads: CSARDQLDAFF. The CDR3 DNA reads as TGCAGTGCTAGAGATCAACTGGACGCATTTTTT.

In DNA form, the CDR3 reads TGTGCCAGCAGCCAAGATTCTCCTAGCCTGGACGGGGAGCTGTTTTTT. This gives the protein CASSQDSPSLDGELFF. V gene TRBV3-1 combines with J gene TRBJ2-2, with a tentative D call TRBD2 (5 bases). V gave up 0 bases and J gave up 7 bases, with 15 bases separating them. Germline CDR1 and CDR2: LGHDT and YNNKEL (reference sequence). The CDR3 contains 16 residues.

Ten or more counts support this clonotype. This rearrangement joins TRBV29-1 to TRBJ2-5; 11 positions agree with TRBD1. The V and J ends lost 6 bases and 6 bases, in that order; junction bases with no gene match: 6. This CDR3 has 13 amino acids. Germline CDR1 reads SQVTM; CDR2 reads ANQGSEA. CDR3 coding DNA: TGCAGCGTGGACAGGGGGCTCGGTCAGACCCAGTACTTC. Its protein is CSVDRGLGQTQYF.